The 19 T cell receptor beta chains listed next were all sequenced from one sample in a study of blood T cell repertoires in COVID-19. This table comes from immunoSEQ multiplex PCR, and its TCRdb copy is limited to in-frame clones, with some not included. The sample includes about 64,000 clones, around 80% of them seen just once. Material: peripheral blood. These receptors all come from a woman aged 55 to 70 with acute or convalescent COVID-19.

The CDR3 nucleotides are TGTGCCAGTTTCCAGGGATGGCGTGGCTACACCTTC. This gives the protein CASFQGWRGYTF. V usage is TRBV6-5 and J usage is TRBJ1-2; D is possibly TRBD1 (5 bases). CDR1 MNHEY and CDR2 SVGAGI come from the germline V gene. The CDR3 sequence is 12 residues long. V was shortened by 9 bases and J by 7 bases, with 15 bases between the two germline ends.

The chain has TRBV5-1 and TRBJ1-5; 9 nucleotides agree with TRBD1. Unmatched junction bases numbered 10, after V lost 4 bases and J lost 2 bases. The germline CDR1 and CDR2 sequences are SGHRS and YFSETQ. The CDR3 extends over 17 amino acids. CDR3 bases: TGCGCCAGCAGCCCCGGACAGGGGTCATACGGCAATCAGCCCCAGCATTTT. Residues: CASSPGQGSYGNQPQHF. The entire variable domain, with the rest obtained from reference TRBV5-1 and TRBJ1-5, is as follows: KAGVTQTPRYLIKTRGQQVTLSCSPISGHRSVSWYQQTPGQGLQFLFEYFSETQRNKGNFPGRFSGRQFSNSRSEMNVSTLELGDSALYLCASSPGQGSYGNQPQHFGDGTRLSIL.

The CDR3 DNA is TGTGCCAGCAGTGACTCGAACCGGGGGGGCCGAAATACGCAGTATTTT. Its protein is CASSDSNRGGRNTQYF. The J gene is TRBJ2-3, the V gene TRBV6-4; 8 positions match TRBD2. Germline V gene data show CDR1 as MRHNA and CDR2 as SNTAGT. This CDR3 is built from 16 residues. Trimming removed 0 bases from V and 7 bases from J; junction bases left unmatched: 9.

The rearrangement joins TRBV7-8 to TRBJ1-5; D is undetermined. This CDR3 spans 14 amino acids. V dropped 5 bases and J dropped 7 bases, with 15 bases sitting between them. The V gene's germline CDR1 is SGHVS and CDR2 FQNEAQ. The CDR3 loop is CASSPRVSAQPQHF. The CDR3, as DNA: TGTGCCAGCAGCCCTCGGGTTTCGGCCCAGCCCCAGCATTTT.

V and J are TRBV10-2 and TRBJ2-3; the match to TRBD2 covers 11 bases. CDR1 and CDR2 from the germline V gene are WSHSY and SAAADI. V lost 0 bases to trimming and J lost 6 bases; unmatched junction nucleotides: 5. The CDR3 sequence is 16 residues long. CDR3 region: CASSESSGGATDTQYF. The DNA of the CDR3 is TGCGCCAGCAGTGAGTCTAGCGGGGGGGCCACCGATACGCAGTATTTT.

This clone was recorded a few times. The chain joins TRBV7-6 to TRBJ1-2, with D possibly TRBD1 on 6 matching bases. This CDR3 is built from 13 residues. The germline CDR1 and CDR2 sequences are SGHVS and FNYEAQ. V lost 8 bases and J lost 5, with 15 bases in between. The CDR3 coding sequence is TGTGCCAGCGCGAGGACAGCGGGATATGGCTACACCTTC. Translation gives CASARTAGYGYTF.

This chain joins TRBV4-2 and TRBJ1-2; 9 positions match TRBD1. The CDR3 runs to 17 residues. Germline trimming cut 0 bases from V and 5 bases from J; bases unmatched to any gene: 10. Germline V CDR1 and CDR2: LGHNA, YNFKEQ. The DNA for the CDR3 is TGTGCCAGCAGCCAAGATAGGGGGACAGGGTTAGGGTATGGCTACACCTTC. This gives the protein CASSQDRGTGLGYGYTF.

This clone has just a few counts. V and J are TRBV7-2 and TRBJ2-7, with 7 bases aligning to TRBD1. CDR1 is SGHTA, CDR2 FQGNSA, per germline. The CDR3 contains 14 residues. The V segment lost 5 bases and the J segment 0 bases; nucleotides outside the gene matches: 4. The CDR3, as DNA: TGTGCCAGCAGCATGTACAGGGGCTCCTACGAGCAGTACTTC. Protein: CASSMYRGSYEQYF.

The chain uses TRBV10-3 and TRBJ1-4; unclear D gene. CDR3 length equals 13 residues. Trimming took off 3 bases at V and 7 bases at J, with 9 bases between the two ends. Germline lookup yields CDR1 ENHRY and CDR2 SYGVKD. The DNA of the CDR3 is TGTGCCATCAGTGAACTGACTGGTGAAAAACTGTTTTTT. This encodes CAISELTGEKLFF.

J is TRBJ2-3 and V is TRBV2, with 10 bases lining up with TRBD2. CDR1 is SNHLY, CDR2 FYNNEI, per germline. CDR3 size: 16 residues. V lost 2 bases to trimming and J lost 2 bases; unmatched junction nucleotides: 4. The CDR3 DNA reads as TGTGCCAGCAGTGAAAAACTAGCGGGGAACACAGATACGCAGTATTTT. Protein: CASSEKLAGNTDTQYF.

The chain recombines TRBV9 with TRBJ1-4; possibly TRBD1 for D (5 bases). The CDR3 sequence is 15 residues long. Trimming pared 0 bases from V and 7 bases from J, leaving 13 bases between. CDR1 SGDLS and CDR2 YYNGEE come from the germline V gene. The CDR3 is CASSVGGGGGEKLFF. The CDR3 nucleotides are TGTGCCAGCAGCGTAGGTGGGGGAGGAGGTGAAAAACTGTTTTTT.

This chain joins TRBV19 and TRBJ1-6, with TRBD1 identical over 8 bases. Germline V gives CDR1 LNHDA, CDR2 SQIVND (reference sequence). The CDR3 sequence is 16 residues long. The J segment lost 2 bases and the V segment lost 6 bases, leaving 6 bases of the junction unmatched. CDR3 region: CASRVRGRTYNSPLHF. The CDR3, as DNA: TGTGCCAGTAGAGTCAGGGGGCGAACCTATAATTCACCCCTCCACTTT.

This chain uses TRBV4-1 with TRBJ2-6; tentative D call: TRBD1 (6 bases). In germline, CDR1 is MGHRA, CDR2 YSYEKL. The CDR3 is made up of 15 amino acids. Trimming shortened V by 5 bases and J by 2 bases, and 10 bases separated the two germline ends. In DNA, the CDR3 is TGCGCCAGCAGCATACAGGGCGCTGGGGCCAACGTCCTGACTTTC. Translated: CASSIQGAGANVLTF.

V is TRBV11-2 and J is TRBJ1-1, with 9 positions matching TRBD1. CDR3 length: 15 amino acids. The germline V gene encodes CDR1 SGHAT and CDR2 FQNNGV. Trimming removed 5 bases from V and 4 bases from J; junction bases left unmatched: 8. The CDR3 is CASSRGQGGGTEAFF. The CDR3 DNA follows: TGTGCCAGCAGCAGGGGACAGGGAGGAGGCACTGAAGCTTTCTTT.

The chain carries TRBV23-1 and TRBJ1-1; the D gene is possibly TRBD1 (6 bases). TRBV23-1 is sorted into the ORF group, with uncertain function. This CDR3 is built from 15 residues. V was cut by 3 bases and J by 1 base, with 12 bases left in between. The CDR3: CASSHIRGPNTEAFF. The DNA for the CDR3 is TGCGCCAGCAGTCACATCAGGGGTCCGAACACTGAAGCTTTCTTT.

V and J are TRBV6-1 and TRBJ1-2; possible D gene TRBD1, 5 bases. Deletions cut 3 bases from V and 4 bases from J, with 9 bases between. The CDR3 loop spans 13 amino acids. Germline V gene lookup returns CDR1 MNHNS and CDR2 SASEGT. The CDR3 DNA sequence: TGTGCCAGCAGTGAGGGCAGGGCCTATGGCTACACCTTC. Its translation: CASSEGRAYGYTF.

CDR3 sequence: CASSPRHENYGYTF. As DNA, the CDR3 is TGTGCCAGCAGCCCCCGACATGAGAACTATGGCTACACCTTC. This chain connects TRBV5-5 to TRBJ1-2; D is ambiguous. CDR3 length: 14 residues. Germline CDR1 SGHKS, CDR2 YYEKEE (reference sequence). V was clipped by 4 bases and J by 2 bases, with 12 bases between them.

V and J are TRBV10-3 and TRBJ1-2; TRBD1 matches at 10 bases. CDR1 and CDR2 from the germline V gene are ENHRY and SYGVKD. V shed 4 bases and J 2 bases; nucleotides not matched to a gene: 4. CDR3 length: 15 residues. The CDR3 DNA reads as TGTGCCATCAGTGGGCCGGGACAGGGGAACTATGGCTACACCTTC. Protein sequence: CAISGPGQGNYGYTF.

The CDR3 sequence: CSAPSGNTIYF. The CDR3 coding sequence is TGCAGTGCTCCATCTGGAAACACCATATATTTT. The rearrangement links TRBV20-1 to TRBJ1-3; D remains ambiguous. The V end lost 5 bases, the J end lost 1 base, and 3 bases lay between the germline ends. Germline V gives CDR1 DFQATT, CDR2 SNEGSKA (reference sequence). The CDR3 contains 11 residues.